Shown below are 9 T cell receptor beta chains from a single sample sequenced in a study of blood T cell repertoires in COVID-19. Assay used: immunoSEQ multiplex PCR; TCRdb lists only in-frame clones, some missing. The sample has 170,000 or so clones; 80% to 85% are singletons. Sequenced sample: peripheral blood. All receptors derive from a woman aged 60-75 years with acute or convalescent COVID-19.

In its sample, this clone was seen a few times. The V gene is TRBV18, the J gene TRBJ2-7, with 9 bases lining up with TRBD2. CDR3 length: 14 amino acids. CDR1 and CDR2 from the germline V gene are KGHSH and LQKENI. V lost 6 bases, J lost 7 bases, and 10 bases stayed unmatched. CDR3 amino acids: CASSSGTSFREQYF. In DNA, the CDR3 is TGTGCCAGCTCGTCCGGGACTAGCTTCAGGGAGCAGTACTTC. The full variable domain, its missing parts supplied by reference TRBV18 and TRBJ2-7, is NAGVMQNPRHLVRRRGQEARLRCSPMKGHSHVYWYRQLPEEGLKFMVYLQKENIIDESGMPKERFSAEFPKEGPSILRIQQVVRGDSAAYFCASSSGTSFREQYFGPGTRLTVT.

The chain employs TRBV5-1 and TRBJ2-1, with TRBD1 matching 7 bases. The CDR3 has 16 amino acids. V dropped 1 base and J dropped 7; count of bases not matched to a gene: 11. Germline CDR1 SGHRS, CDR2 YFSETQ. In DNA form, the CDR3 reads TGCGCCAGCAGCTTGCCCCGGGACAGTCCTGAGAATGAGCAGTTCTTC. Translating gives CASSLPRDSPENEQFF.

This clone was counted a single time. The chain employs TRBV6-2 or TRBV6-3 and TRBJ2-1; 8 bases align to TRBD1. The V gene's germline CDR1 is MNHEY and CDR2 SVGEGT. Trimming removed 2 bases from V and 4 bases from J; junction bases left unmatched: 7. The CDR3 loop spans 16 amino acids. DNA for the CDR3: TGTGCCAGCAGTTACGACAGGGGTAGTGCGTACAATGAGCAGTTCTTC. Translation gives CASSYDRGSAYNEQFF.

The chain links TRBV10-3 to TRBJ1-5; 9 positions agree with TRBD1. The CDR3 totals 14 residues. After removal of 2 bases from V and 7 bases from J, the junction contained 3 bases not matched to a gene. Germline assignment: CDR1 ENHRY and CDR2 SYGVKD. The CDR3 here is CAISEGTGSQPQHF. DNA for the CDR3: TGTGCCATCAGTGAGGGGACAGGGTCGCAGCCCCAGCATTTT.

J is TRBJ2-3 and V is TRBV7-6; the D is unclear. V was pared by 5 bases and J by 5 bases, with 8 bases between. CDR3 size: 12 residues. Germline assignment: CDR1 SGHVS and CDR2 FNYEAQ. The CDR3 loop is CASSPGVDTQYF. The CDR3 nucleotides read TGTGCCAGCAGCCCCGGAGTAGATACGCAGTATTTT.

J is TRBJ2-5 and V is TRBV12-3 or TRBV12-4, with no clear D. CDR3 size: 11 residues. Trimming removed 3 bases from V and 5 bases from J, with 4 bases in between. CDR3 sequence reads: CASSFMETQYF. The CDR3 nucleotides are TGTGCCAGCAGTTTTATGGAGACCCAGTACTTC.

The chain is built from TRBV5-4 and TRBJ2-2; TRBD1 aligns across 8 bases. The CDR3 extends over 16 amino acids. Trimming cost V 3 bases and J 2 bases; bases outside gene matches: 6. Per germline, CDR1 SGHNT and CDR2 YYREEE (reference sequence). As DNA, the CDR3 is TGTGCCAGCAGCTCGGACGACAGGGGTAACACCGGGGAGCTGTTTTTT. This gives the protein CASSSDDRGNTGELFF.

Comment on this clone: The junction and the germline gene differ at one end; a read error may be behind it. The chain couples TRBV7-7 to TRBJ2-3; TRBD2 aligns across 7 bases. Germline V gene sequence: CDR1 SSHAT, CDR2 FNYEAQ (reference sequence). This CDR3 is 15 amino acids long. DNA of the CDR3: TGTGCTAGCAGCCCTAGAGGGAGGGAGACAGATACGCAGTATTTT. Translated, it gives CASSPRGRETDTQYF.

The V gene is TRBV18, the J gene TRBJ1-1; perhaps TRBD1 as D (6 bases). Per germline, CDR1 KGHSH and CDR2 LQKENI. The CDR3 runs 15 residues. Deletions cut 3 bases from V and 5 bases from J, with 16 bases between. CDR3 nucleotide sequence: TGTGCCAGCTCACCCGGGGGGGCATTGAGGACTGAAGCTTTCTTT. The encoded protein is CASSPGGALRTEAFF. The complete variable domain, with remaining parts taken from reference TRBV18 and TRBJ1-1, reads NAGVMQNPRHLVRRRGQEARLRCSPMKGHSHVYWYRQLPEEGLKFMVYLQKENIIDESGMPKERFSAEFPKEGPSILRIQQVVRGDSAAYFCASSPGGALRTEAFFGQGTRLTVV.